The rows below give T cell receptor beta chains drawn from one sample of a study of vaccination effects on CD4 cells after COVID-19. These receptors' targets are unknown. The method was immunoSEQ multiplex PCR; TCRdb's version includes in-frame clones alone and lacks a portion of them. The top ten hold around 6% of the sample, which has 20,000 to 30,000 clones, about 79% seen once. The specimen comprised CD4+ T cells from PBMCs cultured with SARS-CoV-2 spike peptides, sampled after COVID-19 vaccination. The receptors derive from a human donor who received a COVID-19 vaccine. Some clones in this sample may be carry-over from other donors' samples. Both conserved end residues are part of each CDR3. The D gene is left open where the match is weak. Size is omitted from some rows. Given values are once, few, many or a class for expanded clones.

v_call	j_call	d_call	clone_size	cdr3_aa	cdr3_nt
TRBV10-3	TRBJ2-1	TRBD1	-	CAIGQGTGVHNEQFF	TGTGCCATCGGTCAGGGGACAGGGGTCCACAATGAGCAGTTCTTC
TRBV18	TRBJ2-2	-	few	CASSPRRETGELFF	TGTGCCAGCTCACCCCGACGGGAGACCGGGGAGCTGTTTTTT
TRBV10-3	TRBJ2-3	TRBD2	-	CATGTSSPDTQYF	TGTGCCACCGGGACTAGCTCCCCAGATACGCAGTATTTT
TRBV7-4	TRBJ2-4	TRBD2	-	CASSLEGLAGFGLAKNIQYF	TGTGCCAGCAGCCTAGAAGGACTAGCGGGTTTTGGGTTAGCCAAAAACATTCAGTACTTC
TRBV19	TRBJ2-3	-	-	CASRAITSTDTQYF	TGTGCCAGTAGAGCCATCACTAGCACAGATACGCAGTATTTT
TRBV29-1	TRBJ2-3	-	-	CSVEGPRTDTQYF	TGCAGCGTTGAGGGGCCTCGCACAGATACGCAGTATTTT
TRBV10-3	TRBJ2-3	TRBD1	once	CAISDPGTGNTDTQYF	TGTGCCATCAGTGACCCCGGGACAGGAAACACAGATACGCAGTATTTT
TRBV27	TRBJ2-5	TRBD1	-	CASSSEQGLETQYF	TGTGCCAGCAGTTCTGAACAGGGGTTGGAGACCCAGTACTTC
TRBV6-5	TRBJ1-4	-	-	CASRGGMSNEKLFF	TGTGCCAGCAGGGGGGGTATGTCTAATGAAAAACTGTTTTTT
TRBV7-2	TRBJ2-3	TRBD2	-	CASSSPGTSGGAQYF	TGTGCCAGCAGCTCACCGGGGACTAGCGGGGGCGCGCAGTATTTT
TRBV5-6	TRBJ2-1	TRBD2	-	CASSSLGGRGGNEQFF	TGTGCCAGCAGTTCGCTCGGGGGCCGGGGGGGAAATGAGCAGTTCTTC
TRBV19	TRBJ2-3	-	-	CASSTATDTQYF	TGTGCCAGTAGTACAGCCACAGATACGCAGTATTTT
TRBV5-8	TRBJ2-3	-	-	CASPNWRGAADTQYF	TGTGCCAGCCCTAACTGGCGGGGAGCGGCGGATACGCAGTATTTT
TRBV3-1/TRBV3-2	TRBJ2-3	-	-	CASSHTDTQYF	TGTGCCAGCAGCCACACAGATACGCAGTATTTT
TRBV6-2/TRBV6-3	TRBJ2-1	-	once	CASSYRNEQFF	TGTGCCAGCAGTTATCGAAATGAGCAGTTCTTC
TRBV19	TRBJ2-5	-	-	CASSIRGRQETQYF	TGTGCCAGTAGTATACGGGGACGCCAAGAGACCCAGTACTTC